Listed below are T cell receptor beta chains from one sample, sequenced in a study of T cell responses to AZD1222 COVID-19 vaccine. The repertoire was sequenced with immunoSEQ multiplex PCR; TCRdb's copy has only in-frame clones and lacks some. The repertoire holds about 170,000 clones, with over 85% as singletons. The sample was peripheral blood, taken on day 0 of AZD1222 vaccination. These TCRs come from an adult in good health. Each CDR3 is given with its conserved first and last residue. Rows may omit the clone size; those that give it use once, few, many or a size class.

TRBV5-1	once	TRBJ1-3	CASSLEAGRAGNTIYF
TRBV10-1	-	TRBJ2-7	CASTLTSYEQYF
TRBV5-5	-	TRBJ1-2	CASSFRGAAGAYGYTF
TRBV18	-	TRBJ2-2	CASSARQGPTGELFF
TRBV10-2	-	TRBJ1-5	CASSASDRVQPQHF
TRBV7-9	once	TRBJ1-6	CASSYDSPLHF
TRBV6-5	-	TRBJ1-1	CASSYPGREAFF
TRBV27	-	TRBJ2-7	CASSSHRGSYEQYF
TRBV5-6	-	TRBJ2-7	CASSLEPTGAYEQYF
TRBV18	-	TRBJ1-5	CASSPGQNQPQHF
TRBV19	-	TRBJ1-4	CASIKGPGMEKLFF